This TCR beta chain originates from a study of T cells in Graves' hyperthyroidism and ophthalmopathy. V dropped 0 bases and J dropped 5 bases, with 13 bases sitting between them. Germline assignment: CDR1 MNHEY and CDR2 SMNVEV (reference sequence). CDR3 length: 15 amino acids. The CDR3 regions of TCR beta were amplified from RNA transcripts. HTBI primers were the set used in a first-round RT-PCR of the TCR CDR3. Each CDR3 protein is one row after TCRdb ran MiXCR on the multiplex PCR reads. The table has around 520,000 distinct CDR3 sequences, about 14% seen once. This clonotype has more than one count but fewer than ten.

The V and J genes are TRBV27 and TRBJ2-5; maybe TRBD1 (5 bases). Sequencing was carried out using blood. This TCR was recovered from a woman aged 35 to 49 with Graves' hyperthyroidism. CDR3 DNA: TGTGCCAGCAGTTTATCCTCCTCAGGGTGGGAGACCCAGTACTTC. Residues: CASSLSSSGWETQYF.